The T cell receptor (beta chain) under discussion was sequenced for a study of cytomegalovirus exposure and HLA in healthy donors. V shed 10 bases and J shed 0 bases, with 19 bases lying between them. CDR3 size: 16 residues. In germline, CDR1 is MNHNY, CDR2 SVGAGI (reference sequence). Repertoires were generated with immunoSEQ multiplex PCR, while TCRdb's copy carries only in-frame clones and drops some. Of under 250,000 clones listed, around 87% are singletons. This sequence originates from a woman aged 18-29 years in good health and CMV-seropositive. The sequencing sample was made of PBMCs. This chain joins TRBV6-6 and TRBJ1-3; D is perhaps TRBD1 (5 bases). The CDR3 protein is CATRQAGIVSGNTIYF. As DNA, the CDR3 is TGTGCCACTCGTCAGGCAGGGATTGTCTCTGGAAACACCATATATTTT.